This is a list of T cell receptor beta chains from one sample in a study of blood T cell repertoires in COVID-19. Sequenced by immunoSEQ multiplex PCR; TCRdb stores in-frame clones only, minus some. The repertoire holds some 150,000 clones, with 88% as singletons. Sequences were obtained from peripheral blood. The receptor source for this set is a woman aged 60-75 years with acute or convalescent COVID-19. CDR3s include the opening cysteine and the closing phenylalanine or tryptophan.

>TRBJ2-1|TRBV2|15
CASSEWTSRLDEQFF
>TRBJ1-4|TRBV9|16
CASSVGTGLTNEKLFF
>TRBJ2-7|TRBV27|13
CASSLTDRGEQYF
>TRBJ1-2|TRBV5-1|14
CASSWATANYGYTF
>TRBJ2-1|TRBV5-1|13
CASSFTTENEQFF
>TRBJ2-3|TRBV4-3|17
CASSQEGGGTSTDTQYF
>TRBJ1-6|TRBV6-5|13
CASSYSNLAQRFF
>TRBJ2-3|TRBV3-1/TRBV3-2|16
CASSPRGGGSGDTQYF
>TRBJ2-7|TRBV25-1|12
CASSPTGHEQYF
>TRBJ1-2|TRBV7-2|15
CASSFGPGEAYGYTF
>TRBJ2-5|TRBV7-2|15
CASSLDGTSSQTQYF
>TRBJ1-5|TRBV28|14
CASSSGQGDQPQHF